One sample yielded the 24 T cell receptor beta chains listed below, sequenced in a study of regulatory T cells in long-lasting Graves disease. Building the TCR beta libraries relied on iRepertoire HTBI primers, and CDR3 regions underwent Arm-PCR. TCRdb processed the multiplex PCR reads anew with MiXCR; each CDR3 protein has one entry. The profile shows approximately 250,000 distinct CDR3 sequences, around 18% of them singletons. Time point reported: newly diagnosed GD, antithyroid drugs for less than 3 months. From RNA extracted from PBMCs, the TCR library was made. The input for sequencing was peripheral blood mononuclear cells (PBMCs), taken at new diagnosis, from a patient treated with antithyroid drugs. The receptors here all came from a female donor with Graves disease.

This clonotype was recorded once. V gene TRBV9 combines with J gene TRBJ1-1; 7 bases agree with TRBD1. CDR1 is SGDLS, CDR2 YYNGEE, per germline. This CDR3 has 13 residues. V trimming: 3 bases; J trimming: 5 bases; junction bases outside the gene matches: 4. The CDR3, as DNA: TGTGCCAGCAGCGGAAGGGGGCGGACTGAAGCTTTCTTT. It translates to CASSGRGRTEAFF.

This clonotype was seen more than once but under ten times. The chain employs TRBV5-5 and TRBJ1-2; D ambiguous. Deletions cut 1 base from V and 7 bases from J, with 8 bases between. The germline V gene has CDR1 SGHKS and CDR2 YYEKEE (reference sequence). The CDR3 contains 12 residues. The CDR3: CASSLIRVGYTF. The CDR3 DNA follows: TGTGCCAGCAGCTTGATAAGGGTTGGCTACACCTTC.

As for this clonotype: A read error may be the cause here, since a much bigger clone is one base away. The CDR3 bases are TGTGCCAGCAGCTTAAGAAGCGGGGGGCCAGATACGCAGTATTTT. It is translated as CASSLRSGGPDTQYF. The V call is TRBV7-9, the J call TRBJ2-3; TRBD2 agrees at 9 bases. J gave up 4 bases and V 2 bases, and 4 bases lay outside the gene matches. CDR3 length: 15 residues. Germline V lookup: CDR1 SEHNR, CDR2 FQNEAQ (reference sequence). The full variable domain, in which reference TRBV7-9 and TRBJ2-3 provide the parts outside the CDR3, is DTGVSQNPRHKITKRGQNVTFRCDPISEHNRLYWYRQTLGQGPEFLTYFQNEAQLEKSRLLSDRFSAERPKGSFSTLEIQRTEQGDSAMYLCASSLRSGGPDTQYFGPGTRLTVL.

With respect to this clonotype: A read error likely explains this, since a far larger clone differs by one base. The V and J genes are TRBV3-1 and TRBJ2-5; 13 positions agree with TRBD2. The junction had 12 bases not matched to a gene; V was cut back by 0 bases and J by 11 bases. The CDR3 is 17 residues long. CDR1 and CDR2 (germline): LGHDT, YNNKEL (reference sequence). The DNA for the CDR3 is TGTGCCAGCAGCCAAGATGTCCGAACTAGCGGGAGGGATGAGCAGTACTTC. Translating it yields CASSQDVRTSGRDEQYF.

This clonotype was observed a few times. A much bigger clone sits one base away, suggesting this may be a read error. The V and J genes are TRBV6-1 and TRBJ2-1; D might be TRBD1 (6 bases). This CDR3 is built from 15 residues. V shed 3 bases and J shed 8 bases, with 17 bases lying between them. Germline V CDR1 and CDR2: MNHNS, SASEGT. The CDR3 DNA reads TGTGCCAGCAGTGAGTCAGGCCAGGGGATCGATGAGCAGTTCTTC. It specifies CASSESGQGIDEQFF.

This clonotype was picked up many times. The chain is built from TRBV20-1 and TRBJ2-1; 11 bases align to TRBD2. This CDR3 region has 16 residues. The junction had 9 bases not matched to a gene; V was cut back by 6 bases and J by 2 bases. Germline V CDR1 and CDR2: DFQATT, SNEGSKA (reference sequence). The chain's CDR3 is CSALTFSGRAYNEQFF. Here the CDR3 DNA reads TGCAGTGCCCTGACCTTTAGCGGGAGGGCCTACAATGAGCAGTTCTTC.

Notes on this clonotype: A much larger clone differs from this one at a single base, so this may be a read error. The chain employs TRBV6-2 or TRBV6-3 and TRBJ2-7; no clear D gene. The V gene's germline CDR1 is MNHEY and CDR2 SVGEGT. The CDR3 is made up of 14 amino acids. Trimming pared 0 bases from V and 0 bases from J, leaving 6 bases between. The CDR3 bases are TGTGCCAGCAGTTACTCTAACAGCTCCTACGAGCAGTACTTC. Protein sequence: CASSYSNSSYEQYF.

This chain's CDR3 is CASSPRTPGQETQYF. DNA for the CDR3: TGTGCCAGCAGCCCCAGAACCCCCGGCCAAGAGACCCAGTACTTC. The chain links TRBV7-9 to TRBJ2-5; the D is unclear. This CDR3 comprises 15 residues. Trimming shortened V by 5 bases and J by 1 base, and 14 bases separated the two germline ends. Germline CDR1 is SEHNR and CDR2 is FQNEAQ (reference sequence).

This sequence joins TRBV7-9 and TRBJ2-5; 7 bases align to TRBD2. This CDR3 contains 16 residues. Germline-derived CDR1 and CDR2 are SEHNR and FQNEAQ (reference sequence). V was clipped by 4 bases and J by 5 bases; unmatched bases: 13. The chain's CDR3 is CASSSAGAGAGETQYF. As DNA, the CDR3 is TGTGCCAGCAGCTCAGCAGGTGCGGGAGCGGGGGAGACCCAGTACTTC.

Many counts were recorded for this clonotype. V gene TRBV24-1 combines with J gene TRBJ1-4, with a possible D match to TRBD1 (6 bases). Trimming shortened V by 3 bases and J by 2 bases, and 9 bases separated the two germline ends. The CDR3 consists of 15 residues. Germline V gives CDR1 KGHDR, CDR2 SFDVKD. The CDR3 bases are TGTGCCACCAGTGATACAGGGACGACTAATGAAAAACTGTTTTTT. This sequence encodes CATSDTGTTNEKLFF.

Concerning this clonotype: With only one base between it and a far larger clone, this is likely a read error. The chain combines TRBV11-2 with TRBJ2-3, with D perhaps matching TRBD2 (5 bases). The CDR3 length is 14 residues. Germline V CDR1 and CDR2: SGHAT, FQNNGV. The CDR3 region is CASSLDRTGKTRYF. DNA for the CDR3: TGTGCCAGCAGCTTAGACCGAACGGGGAAGACCCGGTACTTC.

Turning to this clonotype: Only one base separates this from a far larger clonotype, so it likely reflects a read error. The rearrangement joins TRBV6-1 to TRBJ2-5; D remains ambiguous. The CDR3 contains 12 residues. Trimming stripped 1 base from V and 7 bases from J, with 7 bases between. Germline V gene lookup returns CDR1 MNHNS and CDR2 SASEGT. The CDR3 region has the DNA TGTGCCAGCAGTGAAGACAGTGGGACCCAGTACTTC. Translation: CASSEDSGTQYF.

This clonotype was seen many times. The chain couples TRBV11-3 to TRBJ1-2; D is ambiguous. The CDR3 is made up of 16 amino acids. Between the trimmed V and J ends, which lost 8 bases and 0 bases, there was a span of 19 bases. The V gene's germline CDR1 is SGHNT and CDR2 YENEEA. In nucleotides, the CDR3 is TGTGCCAGCTCCCAAGGCCGACGGGGAGCTAACTATGGCTACACCTTC. Protein product: CASSQGRRGANYGYTF.

At least ten counts were recorded for this clonotype. The chain employs TRBV7-8 and TRBJ2-7; TRBD1 matches at 10 bases. The CDR3 extends over 15 amino acids. After removal of 1 base from V and 3 bases from J, the junction contained 3 bases not matched to a gene. Per germline, CDR1 SGHVS and CDR2 FQNEAQ. DNA for the CDR3: TGTGCCAGCAGCTTAGGGCGGACAGGGGGCTACGAGCAGTACTTC. Translated: CASSLGRTGGYEQYF.

Here the CDR3 reads CASSLDWGVLEAFF. CDR3 DNA sequence: TGTGCCAGCAGCTTAGATTGGGGGGTCCTTGAAGCTTTCTTT. V and J are TRBV11-3 and TRBJ1-1, with a possible D match to TRBD1 (5 bases). The V end was cut by 0 bases, the J end by 7 bases, with 12 bases between. CDR1 is SGHNT and CDR2 is YENEEA in the germline V gene. The CDR3 runs 14 residues.

This clonotype was seen many times. One end of the junction is discordant with germline, which a read error may explain. The V gene is TRBV7-7, the J gene TRBJ2-7; TRBD2 might be the D (5 bases). This CDR3 region has 13 residues. Per germline, CDR1 SSHAT and CDR2 FNYEAQ (reference sequence). CDR3 DNA: TGTGCTAGCAGCCTATACAGCGGCTACGAGCAGTACTTC. Amino acids: CASSLYSGYEQYF.

The chain couples TRBV19 to TRBJ2-3; 9 bases are a match to TRBD2. V trimming: 2 bases; J trimming: 2 bases; junction bases outside the gene matches: 11. Germline V gene data show CDR1 as LNHDA and CDR2 as SQIVND (reference sequence). The CDR3 length is 18 residues. CDR3 nucleotides: TGTGCCAGTAGTATAACCGTCCGACTAGCGGAGATCACAGATACGCAGTATTTT. Protein: CASSITVRLAEITDTQYF.

This clonotype was recorded many times. The V call is TRBV18, the J call TRBJ2-5; D not certain. V lost 4 bases, J lost 1 base, and 13 bases lay in between. This CDR3 spans 15 amino acids. Germline V gene lookup returns CDR1 KGHSH and CDR2 LQKENI. The CDR3 loop is CASSLFRRRQETQYF. The DNA of the CDR3 is TGTGCCAGCTCACTCTTCAGACGGCGCCAAGAGACCCAGTACTTC. The full variable domain, rest sourced from reference TRBV18 and TRBJ2-5, is NAGVMQNPRHLVRRRGQEARLRCSPMKGHSHVYWYRQLPEEGLKFMVYLQKENIIDESGMPKERFSAEFPKEGPSILRIQQVVRGDSAAYFCASSLFRRRQETQYFGPGTRLLVL.

In the case of this clonotype: With a much larger clone just one base away, this may be a read error. The genes are TRBV30 and TRBJ2-1; TRBD2 matches 7 bases. CDR3 length: 14 amino acids. Germline lookup yields CDR1 GTSNPN and CDR2 SVGIG (reference sequence). CDR3 bases: TGTGCCTGGAGTGGCGCGGGAGTCCGCAATGAGCAGCTCTTC. Translating it yields CAWSGAGVRNEQLF.

About this clonotype: A far larger clone is one base from this, pointing to a likely read error. The chain combines TRBV2 with TRBJ1-1; D possibly corresponds to TRBD1 (6 bases). V gave up 6 bases and J gave up 2 bases, with 19 bases separating them. The CDR3 is 16 residues long. Germline values: CDR1 SNHLY, CDR2 FYNNEI. The CDR3 sequence is CASSPNREMLNTEAFF. CDR3 coding DNA: TGTGCCAGCAGCCCTAACAGGGAGATGCTTAACACTGAAGCTTTCTTT.

This clonotype was seen at least ten times. Compared with germline, one end of the junction differs, possibly owing to a read error. The chain uses TRBV7-2 and TRBJ2-7; TRBD2 is a possible D gene (6 bases). The CDR3 sequence is 13 residues long. Per the germline V gene, CDR1 is SGHTA and CDR2 is FQGNSA. CDR3 loop: CASTLGGKDEQYF. The CDR3 nucleotides are TGTGCCAGCACCTTAGGAGGGAAGGACGAGCAGTACTTC.

This clonotype was counted between two and nine times. The chain joins TRBV6-5 to TRBJ1-1, with a weak D call TRBD1 (6 bases). The CDR3 is made up of 14 amino acids. Germline CDR1 and CDR2: MNHEY and SVGAGI. V lost 2 bases to trimming and J lost 2 bases, with 9 bases between them. The CDR3 loop is CASSYGTLNTEAFF. The CDR3 nucleotides are TGTGCCAGCAGTTACGGGACACTAAACACTGAAGCTTTCTTT.

This clonotype was observed many times. The J gene is TRBJ1-4, the V gene TRBV20-1; 8 nucleotides match TRBD1. The CDR3 is made up of 14 amino acids. V lost 0 bases to trimming and J lost 6 bases; unmatched junction nucleotides: 3. Germline V gene sequence: CDR1 DFQATT, CDR2 SNEGSKA (reference sequence). The CDR3 sequence is CSAREAGGHEKLFF. The CDR3 nucleotides read TGCAGTGCTAGAGAGGCAGGGGGCCATGAAAAACTGTTTTTT.

This clonotype was seen ten or more times. V is TRBV11-3 and J is TRBJ1-1, with 7 positions matching TRBD1. The V and J ends lost 5 bases and 3 bases, in that order; junction bases with no gene match: 3. The length of the CDR3 is 13 residues. Per germline, CDR1 SGHNT and CDR2 YENEEA. The CDR3 spells CASSATGDTEAFF. For the CDR3, the DNA is TGTGCCAGCAGCGCAACAGGGGACACTGAAGCTTTCTTT.